This is a list of T cell receptor beta chains from one sample in a study of blood T cell repertoires in COVID-19. Assay: immunoSEQ multiplex PCR; the TCRdb copy retains only in-frame clones and omits some. Among about 260,000 clones listed, about 80% were seen once. The sample consisted of peripheral blood. The origin of the receptors is a woman aged 45 to 65 who had recovered from COVID-19. CDR3s include the opening cysteine and the closing phenylalanine or tryptophan. The D gene is left open where the match is weak. Not every row has a clone size; where given, it reads once, few, many or a size class.

TRBJ2-2	15	TRBV10-3	NA	once	CAISGGRTLTGELFF	TGTGCCATCAGTGGGGGCAGGACGCTTACCGGGGAGCTGTTTTTT
TRBJ1-2	15	TRBV28	NA	NA	CASTPHDISNYGYTF	TGTGCCAGCACCCCCCACGACATATCGAACTATGGCTACACCTTC
TRBJ1-2	13	TRBV5-4	NA	NA	CASSFTGSEGYTF	TGTGCCAGCAGCTTTACAGGTTCCGAAGGCTACACCTTC
TRBJ2-7	14	TRBV5-4	NA	NA	CASSQLGGLGEQYF	TGTGCCAGCAGCCAGCTCGGCGGGCTTGGGGAGCAGTACTTC
TRBJ1-5	14	TRBV4-2	NA	NA	CASSQLGEDQPQHF	TGTGCCAGCAGCCAATTGGGGGAGGATCAGCCCCAGCATTTT
TRBJ2-2	13	TRBV7-3	NA	NA	CASSPSNTGELFF	TGTGCCAGCAGCCCCTCTAACACCGGGGAGCTGTTTTTT
TRBJ2-3	13	TRBV7-2	NA	NA	CASSPTSTDTQYF	TGTGCCAGCAGCCCGACTAGCACAGATACGCAGTATTTT
TRBJ2-2	16	TRBV28	NA	NA	CASKVGGGQNTGELFF	TGTGCCAGCAAAGTCGGCGGGGGCCAGAACACCGGGGAGCTGTTTTTT
TRBJ2-7	16	TRBV7-2	TRBD1	NA	CASSLVEDRGAYEQYF	TGTGCCAGCAGCTTAGTTGAGGACAGGGGGGCCTACGAGCAGTACTTC
TRBJ2-7	15	TRBV19	TRBD2	NA	CASSINGLAGYEQYF	TGTGCCAGTAGTATAAACGGGCTAGCGGGTTACGAGCAGTACTTC
TRBJ1-3	15	TRBV5-1	NA	NA	CASSLVASTGNTIYF	TGCGCCAGCAGCTTGGTCGCGTCCACTGGAAACACCATATATTTT
TRBJ2-1	13	TRBV9	NA	few	CASSVGTLNEQFF	TGTGCCAGCAGCGTTGGGACTCTCAATGAGCAGTTCTTC
TRBJ2-5	17	TRBV9	TRBD2	once	CASSARPLAGGGETQYF	TGTGCCAGCAGCGCCCGCCCACTAGCGGGAGGCGGGGAGACCCAGTACTTC
TRBJ1-1	15	TRBV28	TRBD1	NA	CASSPRTGLNTEAFF	TGTGCCAGCAGTCCGAGGACAGGCCTGAACACTGAAGCTTTCTTT
TRBJ1-1	14	TRBV3-1/TRBV3-2	NA	NA	CASSHGQMNTEAFF	TGTGCCAGCAGCCATGGACAGATGAACACTGAAGCTTTCTTT
TRBJ1-1	13	TRBV7-2	TRBD1	NA	CASSPGDRQVVFF	TGTGCCAGCAGCCCGGGGGACAGGCAGGTTGTTTTCTTT
TRBJ2-6	15	TRBV7-9	NA	NA	CASSSTGTGANVLTF	TGTGCCAGCAGCTCCACAGGGACTGGGGCCAACGTCCTGACTTTC
TRBJ1-1	13	TRBV7-9	NA	NA	CASSSTVTTEAFF	TGTGCCAGCAGCTCGACTGTGACGACTGAAGCTTTCTTT
TRBJ2-7	14	TRBV5-6	TRBD2	NA	CASSLGRPAGEQYF	TGTGCCAGCAGCTTGGGACGCCCAGCGGGAGAGCAGTACTTC
TRBJ1-2	18	TRBV11-3	NA	NA	CASSLEVARAQGGYGYTF	TGTGCCAGCAGCTTGGAGGTGGCGCGGGCCCAGGGAGGCTATGGCTACACCTTC
TRBJ1-3	19	TRBV24-1	TRBD1	NA	CATSDIGNDGQGRGNTIYF	TGTGCCACCAGTGACATTGGAAATGACGGACAGGGAAGGGGAAACACCATATATTTT
TRBJ1-2	14	TRBV18	TRBD1	NA	CASSPYRDSYGYTF	TGTGCCAGCTCACCATACCGGGACAGCTATGGCTACACCTTC
TRBJ2-2	17	TRBV9	TRBD2	NA	CASSSREAAGWTGELFF	TGTGCCAGCAGCTCCCGGGAGGCAGCGGGGTGGACCGGGGAGCTGTTTTTT
TRBJ2-1	17	TRBV7-8	TRBD1	NA	CASSPRRTGVAYNEQFF	TGTGCCAGCAGCCCCCGTCGGACAGGGGTGGCCTACAATGAGCAGTTCTTC
TRBJ2-3	17	TRBV13	TRBD2	NA	CASSIEILAGGVDTQYF	TGTGCCAGCAGCATTGAAATACTAGCGGGAGGTGTAGATACGCAGTATTTT
TRBJ2-5	15	TRBV11-2	TRBD1	NA	CASSVLTGPQETQYF	TGTGCCAGCAGCGTCCTGACAGGGCCCCAAGAGACCCAGTACTTC
TRBJ2-1	15	TRBV7-2	TRBD1	many	CASSLGQGGYNEQFF	TGTGCCAGCAGCTTGGGACAGGGGGGCTACAATGAGCAGTTCTTC
TRBJ2-1	15	TRBV5-4	TRBD2	NA	CASSLAASGWGEQFF	TGTGCCAGCAGCTTGGCGGCTAGCGGTTGGGGTGAGCAGTTCTTC
TRBJ2-7	15	TRBV7-8	NA	NA	CASSLGRERSLEQYF	TGTGCCAGCAGCTTAGGCCGGGAGCGTTCCCTAGAGCAGTACTTC